This is a list of T cell receptor beta chains from one sample in a study of cytomegalovirus exposure and HLA in healthy donors. Here immunoSEQ multiplex PCR was the method, and the copy in TCRdb shows in-frame clones only, minus some. The sample has around 110,000 clones, approximately 66% seen once. Sequenced sample: PBMCs. These receptors originate from a woman in her 40s in good health and CMV-seropositive. CDR3s include the opening cysteine and the closing phenylalanine or tryptophan. A D gene is named only where the DNA matches it firmly. Clone size is stated in some rows and not others, as once, few, many or a class when expanded.

>TRBV5-4|TRBD1|16|-|TRBJ1-2
TGTGCCAGCAGTCCTGAGGACAGGGCAATCCCATATGGCTACACCTTC
CASSPEDRAIPYGYTF
>TRBV6-5|TRBD1|12|-|TRBJ2-3
TGTGCCAGCACCTCCAGGGGGGATACGCAGTATTTT
CASTSRGDTQYF
>TRBV2|-|13|-|TRBJ2-7
TGTGCCAGCAGTACCGGGACAAACGACGAGCAGTACTTC
CASSTGTNDEQYF
>TRBV11-3|TRBD2|14|-|TRBJ2-3
TGTGCCAGTCTAGCGGGGCGTAGCACAGATACGCAGTATTTT
CASLAGRSTDTQYF
>TRBV15|TRBD1|16|-|TRBJ2-5
TGTGCCACCAGCAGAGGGAACAGGGGGCTCCAAGAGACCCAGTACTTC
CATSRGNRGLQETQYF
>TRBV7-9|-|13|few|TRBJ1-1
TGTGCCAGCAGCCCGGAGGTATCGGTTGAAGCTTTCTTT
CASSPEVSVEAFF
>TRBV5-1|TRBD1|17|-|TRBJ1-6
TGCGCCAGCAGCTTGGCCACGGGACAGGGGGCAGGATCACCCCTCCACTTT
CASSLATGQGAGSPLHF
>TRBV30|-|16|-|TRBJ2-1
TGTGCCTGGAGTGGGCCTCGGGCGGGCTCCTACAATGAGCAGTTCTTC
CAWSGPRAGSYNEQFF
>TRBV14|-|15|-|TRBJ1-3
TGTGCCAGCAGCCAAATACAGGGCTCTGGAAACACCATATATTTT
CASSQIQGSGNTIYF
>TRBV11-2|-|14|once|TRBJ2-5
TGTGCCAGCAGCTTAGAAGGGGTTCTGGAGACCCAGTACTTC
CASSLEGVLETQYF
>TRBV6-4|TRBD2|15|few|TRBJ2-3
TGTGCCAGCAGTAGAACTAGCGGCCCTGGAGATACGCAGTATTTT
CASSRTSGPGDTQYF
>TRBV14|-|12|-|TRBJ1-5
TGTGCCAGCAGCCACCCGGGTCAGCCCCAGCATTTT
CASSHPGQPQHF
>TRBV9|-|15|-|TRBJ2-1
TGTGCCAGCAGCGTAGCTACCGGCGGGCCCAATGAGCAGTTCTTC
CASSVATGGPNEQFF
>TRBV19|-|14|few|TRBJ1-3
TGTGCCAGTAGTATTCGGGGGATTGGAAACACCATATATTTT
CASSIRGIGNTIYF
>TRBV14|TRBD2|15|-|TRBJ2-1
TGTGCCAGCAGCCAAGTTGCGGGGGTCAACAATGAGCAGTTCTTC
CASSQVAGVNNEQFF
>TRBV7-8|-|16|-|TRBJ1-5
TGTGCCAGCAGCTTACAGGGGTGGAGTAGCAATCAGCCCCAGCATTTT
CASSLQGWSSNQPQHF
>TRBV5-1|TRBD2|14|-|TRBJ2-3
TGCGCCAGCAGCTACGGGAGGGCCGGAGATACGCAGTATTTT
CASSYGRAGDTQYF
>TRBV30|-|12|-|TRBJ1-2
TGTGCCTGGAGTGGGGGGGACTATGGCTACACCTTC
CAWSGGDYGYTF
>TRBV21-1|-|16|-|TRBJ2-5
TGTGCCAGCAGCAAAAATGGGACAGAGAGGCAAGGGACCCAGTACTTC
CASSKNGTERQGTQYF
>TRBV9|TRBD2|15|-|TRBJ2-1
TGTGCCAGCAGCGTAGACGGGGGGAGCTTCAATGAGCAGTTCTTC
CASSVDGGSFNEQFF
>TRBV4-2|-|15|few|TRBJ1-4
TGTGCCAGCAGCCAAGAGCAGCGGGAAACTGAAAAACTGTTTTTT
CASSQEQRETEKLFF
>TRBV6-1|TRBD1|16|-|TRBJ1-1
TGTGCCAGCAGTGAAGCGGTTGGGGACAGGAACACTGAAGCTTTCTTT
CASSEAVGDRNTEAFF
>TRBV19|TRBD1|15|-|TRBJ2-7
TGTGCCAGTTCAAAAAGGACAGGGGGCGAGATCGAGCAGTACTTC
CASSKRTGGEIEQYF
>TRBV25-1|-|11|-|TRBJ1-2
TGTGCCAGCAGTGCGAGCTATGGCTACACCTTC
CASSASYGYTF
>TRBV10-3|-|17|few|TRBJ2-5
TGTGCCATCAGTGCGACGGGAGCTGAGTGGGGGCAAGAGACCCAGTACTTC
CAISATGAEWGQETQYF
>TRBV5-5|-|14|-|TRBJ2-7
TGTGCCAGCAGCCTAAGACAGAGCTCCTACGAGCAGTACTTC
CASSLRQSSYEQYF
>TRBV6-1|-|14|-|TRBJ1-5
TGTGCCAGCAGTTTTGACAGTAGCAATCAGCCCCAGCATTTT
CASSFDSSNQPQHF
>TRBV15|TRBD2|19|-|TRBJ2-3
TGTGCCACCAGCAAGGGTGGTAGCGGGAGAGTATATCCAACAGATACGCAGTATTTT
CATSKGGSGRVYPTDTQYF
>TRBV2|TRBD2|14|-|TRBJ2-1
TGTGCCAGCAGGGGACTAGAGGGGGTTCATGAGCAGTTCTTC
CASRGLEGVHEQFF
>TRBV28|TRBD1|15|-|TRBJ2-1
TGTGCCAGCAGTTCCACAGGGGGCGCGTACAATGAGCAGTTCTTC
CASSSTGGAYNEQFF
>TRBV30|-|12|few|TRBJ1-1
TGTGCCTGGAGTGTAGGTAGCCGCGGGGCTTTCTTT
CAWSVGSRGAFF
>TRBV30|-|13|-|TRBJ1-2
TGTGCCTGGAGTGTAGACATACCCTATGGCTACACCTTC
CAWSVDIPYGYTF
>TRBV16|-|14|-|TRBJ2-3
TGTGCCAGCAGCCTACTAGGGAGCTCTGATACGCAGTATTTT
CASSLLGSSDTQYF
>TRBV27|TRBD2|15|few|TRBJ2-5
TGTGCCAGCAGTTCACTAGCGGGGGCCCAAGAGACCCAGTACTTC
CASSSLAGAQETQYF
>TRBV15|TRBD1|15|once|TRBJ2-3
TGTGCCACCAGCCTTTTTGTAGGGGGCTCAGATACGCAGTATTTT
CATSLFVGGSDTQYF
>TRBV27|TRBD1|15|-|TRBJ1-5
TGTGCCAGCAGTTTGGGACAGGCGAGCAATCAGCCCCAGCATTTT
CASSLGQASNQPQHF